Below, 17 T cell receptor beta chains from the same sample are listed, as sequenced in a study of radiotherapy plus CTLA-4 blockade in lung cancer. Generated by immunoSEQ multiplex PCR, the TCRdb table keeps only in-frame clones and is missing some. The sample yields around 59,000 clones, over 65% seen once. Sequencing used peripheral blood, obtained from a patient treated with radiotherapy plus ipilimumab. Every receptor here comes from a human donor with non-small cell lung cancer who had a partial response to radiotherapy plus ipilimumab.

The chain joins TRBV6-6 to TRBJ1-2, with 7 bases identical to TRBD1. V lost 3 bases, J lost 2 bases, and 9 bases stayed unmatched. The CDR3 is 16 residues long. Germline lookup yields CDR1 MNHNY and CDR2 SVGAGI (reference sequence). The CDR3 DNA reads TGTGCCAGCAGTTATAACCGGGACAGCCCGAACTATGGCTACACCTTC. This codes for CASSYNRDSPNYGYTF.

The CDR3 here is CASSDSDGYTF. As DNA, the CDR3 is TGTGCCAGCTCGGACAGCGATGGCTACACCTTC. The chain couples TRBV6-5 to TRBJ1-2; perhaps TRBD1 as D (6 bases). With 8 bases removed from V and 6 bases from J, the gap between germline ends came to 10 bases. The germline V gene has CDR1 MNHEY and CDR2 SVGAGI. CDR3 length: 11 residues.

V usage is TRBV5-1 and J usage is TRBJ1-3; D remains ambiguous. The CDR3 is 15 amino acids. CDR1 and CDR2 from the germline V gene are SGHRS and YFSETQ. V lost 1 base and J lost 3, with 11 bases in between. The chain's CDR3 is CASSLLPSFGNTIYF. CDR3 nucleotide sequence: TGCGCCAGCAGCTTGCTACCCTCCTTTGGAAACACCATATATTTT.

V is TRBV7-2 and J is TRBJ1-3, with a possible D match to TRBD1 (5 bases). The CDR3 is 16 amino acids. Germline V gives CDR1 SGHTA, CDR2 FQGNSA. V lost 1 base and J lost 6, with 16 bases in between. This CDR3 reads CASSLGYRGSENTIYF. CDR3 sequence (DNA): TGTGCCAGCAGCTTAGGGTATCGGGGGTCCGAAAACACCATATATTTT.

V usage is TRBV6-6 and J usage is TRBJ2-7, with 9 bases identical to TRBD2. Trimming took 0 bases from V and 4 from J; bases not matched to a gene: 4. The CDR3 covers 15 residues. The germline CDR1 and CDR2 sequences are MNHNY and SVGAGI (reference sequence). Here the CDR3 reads CASSYSKLAGYEQYF. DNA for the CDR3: TGTGCCAGCAGTTACTCGAAGCTAGCGGGGTACGAGCAGTACTTC.

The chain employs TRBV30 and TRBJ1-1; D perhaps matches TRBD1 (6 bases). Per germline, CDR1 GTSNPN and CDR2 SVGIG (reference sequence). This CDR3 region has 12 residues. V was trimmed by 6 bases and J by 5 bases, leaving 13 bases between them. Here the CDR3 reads CACGQRETEAFF. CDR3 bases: TGTGCCTGTGGACAGCGGGAAACTGAAGCTTTCTTT.

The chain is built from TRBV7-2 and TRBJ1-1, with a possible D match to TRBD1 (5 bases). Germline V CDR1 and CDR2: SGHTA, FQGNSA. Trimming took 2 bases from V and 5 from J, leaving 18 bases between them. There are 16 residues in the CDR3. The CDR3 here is CASSLSGGRTTTEAFF. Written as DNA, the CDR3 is TGTGCCAGCAGCTTATCTGGGGGGAGGACGACGACTGAAGCTTTCTTT.

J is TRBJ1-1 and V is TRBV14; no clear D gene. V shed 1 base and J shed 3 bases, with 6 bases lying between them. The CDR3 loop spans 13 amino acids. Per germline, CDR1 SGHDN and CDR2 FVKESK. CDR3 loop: CASSQAPYTEAFF. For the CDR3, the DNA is TGTGCCAGCAGCCAAGCCCCCTACACTGAAGCTTTCTTT.

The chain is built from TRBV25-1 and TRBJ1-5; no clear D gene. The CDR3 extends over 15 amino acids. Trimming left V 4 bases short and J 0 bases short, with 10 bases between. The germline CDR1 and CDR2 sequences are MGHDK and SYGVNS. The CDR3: CASSGTEFSNQPQHF. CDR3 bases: TGTGCCAGCAGTGGTACAGAGTTTAGCAATCAGCCCCAGCATTTT.

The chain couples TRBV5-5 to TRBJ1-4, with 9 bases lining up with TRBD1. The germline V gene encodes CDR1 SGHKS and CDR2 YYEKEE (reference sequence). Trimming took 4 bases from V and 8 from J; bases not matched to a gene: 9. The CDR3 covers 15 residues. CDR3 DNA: TGTGCCAGCAGCACCAGGGGGGACAGGGCGGAAAAACTGTTTTTT. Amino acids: CASSTRGDRAEKLFF.

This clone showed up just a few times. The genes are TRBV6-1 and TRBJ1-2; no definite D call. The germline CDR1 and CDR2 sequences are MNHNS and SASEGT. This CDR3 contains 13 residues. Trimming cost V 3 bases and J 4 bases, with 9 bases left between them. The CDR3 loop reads CASSERQGYGYTF. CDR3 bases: TGTGCCAGCAGTGAGAGACAAGGCTATGGCTACACCTTC.

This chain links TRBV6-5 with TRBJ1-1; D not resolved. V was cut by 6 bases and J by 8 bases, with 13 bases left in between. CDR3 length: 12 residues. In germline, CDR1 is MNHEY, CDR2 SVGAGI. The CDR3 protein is CASRRTGEEAFF. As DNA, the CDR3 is TGTGCCAGCAGAAGAACCGGGGAGGAAGCTTTCTTT.

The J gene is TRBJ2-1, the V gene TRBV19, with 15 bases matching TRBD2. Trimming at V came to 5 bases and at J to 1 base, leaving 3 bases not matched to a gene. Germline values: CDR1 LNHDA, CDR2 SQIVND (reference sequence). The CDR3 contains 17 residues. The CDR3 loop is CASSGTSGGRSYNEQFF. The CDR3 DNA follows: TGTGCCAGTAGTGGGACTAGCGGGGGGAGGTCCTACAATGAGCAGTTCTTC.

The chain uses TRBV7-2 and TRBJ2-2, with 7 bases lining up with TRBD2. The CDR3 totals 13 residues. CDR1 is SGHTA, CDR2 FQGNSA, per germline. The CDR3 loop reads CGLGGENTGELFF. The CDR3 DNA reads TGTGGCCTGGGGGGGGAAAACACCGGGGAGCTGTTTTTT.

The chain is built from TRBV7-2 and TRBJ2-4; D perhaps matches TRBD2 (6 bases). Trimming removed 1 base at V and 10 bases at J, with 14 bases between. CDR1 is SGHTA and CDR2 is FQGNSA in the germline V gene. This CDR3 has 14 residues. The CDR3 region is CASSLGRGWNIQYF. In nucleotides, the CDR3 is TGTGCCAGCAGCTTAGGCCGGGGGTGGAATATTCAGTACTTC.

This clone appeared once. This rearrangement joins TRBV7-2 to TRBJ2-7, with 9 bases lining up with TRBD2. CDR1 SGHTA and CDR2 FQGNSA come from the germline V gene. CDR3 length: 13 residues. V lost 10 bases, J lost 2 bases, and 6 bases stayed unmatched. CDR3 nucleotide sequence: TGTGCCACCAGAGGCGGGGGGGCCTACGAGCAGTACTTC. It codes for CATRGGGAYEQYF. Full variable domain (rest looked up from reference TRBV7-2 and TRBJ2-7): GAGVSQSPSNKVTEKGKDVELRCDPISGHTALYWYRQSLGQGLEFLIYFQGNSAPDKSGLPSDRFSAERTGGSVSTLTIQRTQQEDSAVYLCATRGGGAYEQYFGPGTRLTVT.

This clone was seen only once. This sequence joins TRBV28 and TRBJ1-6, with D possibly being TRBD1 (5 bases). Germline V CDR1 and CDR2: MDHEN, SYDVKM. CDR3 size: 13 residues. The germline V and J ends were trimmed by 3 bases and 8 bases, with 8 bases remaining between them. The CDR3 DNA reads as TGTGCCAGCAGTTTTCCGGGGGATTCACCCCTCCACTTT. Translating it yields CASSFPGDSPLHF.